These T cell receptor beta chains were read from a single sample in a study of T cells after yellow fever vaccination. TCRdb called the 5' RACE reads again in MiXCR, with one record for every CDR3 protein. The sample yields 550,000 to 750,000 distinct CDR3 sequences, approximately 13% seen once. The sample here was PBMCs, taken on the day of the yellow fever booster vaccination. All receptors derive from a man under 40 who received the YFV17D yellow fever vaccine. Each CDR3 is given with its conserved first and last residue. A D gene is named only where the DNA matches it firmly. Clone size, where shown, is once, few, many, or a class for clones that have expanded.

clone size: few
D gene: -
J gene: TRBJ1-6
V gene: TRBV12-3/TRBV12-4
CDR3 protein: CASSIQVTSPLHF
CDR3 DNA: TGTGCCAGCAGTATACAGGTCACATCACCCCTCCACTTT

clone size: many
D gene: -
J gene: TRBJ2-5
V gene: TRBV12-3/TRBV12-4
CDR3 protein: CASSLELEETQYF
CDR3 DNA: TGTGCCAGCAGTTTAGAGCTTGAAGAGACCCAGTACTTC

clone size: -
D gene: TRBD2
J gene: TRBJ2-7
V gene: TRBV19
CDR3 protein: CASSILGTSGSYEQYF
CDR3 DNA: TGTGCCAGTAGTATACTCGGGACTAGCGGGAGCTACGAGCAGTACTTC

clone size: -
D gene: TRBD1
J gene: TRBJ2-7
V gene: TRBV11-2
CDR3 protein: CASSLTGQGEEQYF
CDR3 DNA: TGTGCCAGCAGCTTGACGGGACAGGGTGAGGAGCAGTACTTC

clone size: -
D gene: -
J gene: TRBJ2-3
V gene: TRBV24-1
CDR3 protein: CATSDRGPGAWTDTQYF
CDR3 DNA: TGTGCCACCAGTGATAGGGGCCCGGGGGCGTGGACAGATACGCAGTATTTT

clone size: -
D gene: TRBD2
J gene: TRBJ2-7
V gene: TRBV28
CDR3 protein: CASSFYAGAGYEQYF
CDR3 DNA: TGTGCCAGCAGTTTTTATGCGGGAGCGGGGTACGAGCAGTACTTC

clone size: few
D gene: TRBD1
J gene: TRBJ2-7
V gene: TRBV5-1
CDR3 protein: CASSPSGQGAHEQYF
CDR3 DNA: TGCGCCAGCAGCCCGTCGGGACAGGGGGCCCACGAGCAGTACTTC

clone size: few
D gene: TRBD2
J gene: TRBJ2-1
V gene: TRBV5-1
CDR3 protein: CASSYTGTSGPSSYNEQFF
CDR3 DNA: TGCGCCAGCAGCTACACCGGGACTAGCGGACCGAGCTCCTACAATGAGCAGTTCTTC

clone size: many
D gene: TRBD2
J gene: TRBJ2-1
V gene: TRBV5-1
CDR3 protein: CASSGGTSGSYNEQFF
CDR3 DNA: TGTGCCAGCAGTGGCGGGACTAGCGGGTCCTACAATGAGCAGTTCTTC

clone size: -
D gene: -
J gene: TRBJ2-1
V gene: TRBV20-1
CDR3 protein: CSAGTPDNEQFF
CDR3 DNA: TGCAGTGCAGGGACGCCCGACAATGAGCAGTTCTTC

clone size: few
D gene: -
J gene: TRBJ2-4
V gene: TRBV23-1
CDR3 protein: CASSQYILAKNIQYF
CDR3 DNA: TGCGCCAGCAGTCAATATATACTAGCCAAAAACATTCAGTACTTC

clone size: few
D gene: TRBD2
J gene: TRBJ2-1
V gene: TRBV10-2
CDR3 protein: CASRGLAGDGEQFF
CDR3 DNA: TGCGCCAGCAGGGGACTAGCGGGAGATGGTGAGCAGTTCTTC

clone size: few
D gene: TRBD1
J gene: TRBJ2-1
V gene: TRBV11-1
CDR3 protein: CASSQVAFGTGGNNEQFF
CDR3 DNA: TGTGCCAGCAGTCAGGTAGCATTTGGGACAGGGGGGAACAATGAGCAGTTCTTC

clone size: -
D gene: -
J gene: TRBJ2-2
V gene: TRBV7-2
CDR3 protein: CASSPQRELFF
CDR3 DNA: TGTGCCAGCAGCCCCCAAAGGGAGCTGTTTTTT

clone size: -
D gene: TRBD2
J gene: TRBJ2-5
V gene: TRBV2
CDR3 protein: CASSPRAGVGYF
CDR3 DNA: TGTGCCAGCAGTCCCAGGGCGGGAGTAGGATACTTC

clone size: -
D gene: -
J gene: TRBJ2-5
V gene: TRBV19
CDR3 protein: CASSWGHQETQYF
CDR3 DNA: TGTGCCAGTAGTTGGGGCCACCAAGAGACCCAGTACTTC

clone size: few
D gene: -
J gene: TRBJ2-5
V gene: TRBV25-1
CDR3 protein: CASSERTVTPGYQETQYF
CDR3 DNA: TGTGCCAGCAGTGAAAGGACCGTGACACCGGGGTACCAAGAGACCCAGTACTTC

clone size: -
D gene: -
J gene: TRBJ2-1
V gene: TRBV7-2
CDR3 protein: CASSFTRPGYNEQFF
CDR3 DNA: TGTGCCAGCAGCTTCACTAGGCCGGGGTACAATGAGCAGTTCTTC

clone size: few
D gene: TRBD1
J gene: TRBJ1-1
V gene: TRBV5-1
CDR3 protein: CASSTSGTGFAFF
CDR3 DNA: TGCGCCAGCAGCACGAGCGGGACAGGGTTTGCTTTCTTT

clone size: -
D gene: TRBD1
J gene: TRBJ2-7
V gene: TRBV6-1
CDR3 protein: CASSDRTGGAGEQYF
CDR3 DNA: TGTGCCAGCAGTGATCGGACAGGGGGCGCGGGCGAGCAGTACTTC

clone size: -
D gene: -
J gene: TRBJ2-5
V gene: TRBV27
CDR3 protein: CASSFRNLETQYF
CDR3 DNA: TGTGCCAGCAGTTTCCGGAATTTGGAGACCCAGTACTTC

clone size: -
D gene: TRBD2
J gene: TRBJ2-3
V gene: TRBV4-3
CDR3 protein: CASSQRGGRTTDTQYF
CDR3 DNA: TGCGCCAGCAGCCAACGGGGCGGGAGGACCACAGATACGCAGTATTTT

clone size: -
D gene: -
J gene: TRBJ2-2
V gene: TRBV7-6
CDR3 protein: CANSLAFSRDTGELFF
CDR3 DNA: TGTGCCAACAGCTTAGCTTTCAGCCGCGACACCGGGGAGCTGTTTTTT

clone size: few
D gene: -
J gene: TRBJ1-4
V gene: TRBV7-2
CDR3 protein: CASRPDTTWNEKLFF
CDR3 DNA: TGTGCCAGCAGGCCGGACACCACCTGGAATGAAAAACTGTTTTTT

clone size: few
D gene: -
J gene: TRBJ2-5
V gene: TRBV6-5
CDR3 protein: CASSYAGGYGETQYF
CDR3 DNA: TGTGCCAGCAGTTACGCCGGAGGGTATGGGGAGACCCAGTACTTC

clone size: -
D gene: -
J gene: TRBJ2-1
V gene: TRBV29-1
CDR3 protein: CSVTTGGGRPQFF
CDR3 DNA: TGCAGCGTTACGACAGGAGGGGGGCGGCCGCAGTTCTTC

clone size: -
D gene: TRBD1
J gene: TRBJ1-2
V gene: TRBV12-3/TRBV12-4
CDR3 protein: CASAPQGADYGYTF
CDR3 DNA: TGTGCCAGTGCCCCACAGGGGGCGGACTATGGCTACACCTTC

clone size: few
D gene: -
J gene: TRBJ2-2
V gene: TRBV7-2
CDR3 protein: CASSRFGLNTGELFF
CDR3 DNA: TGTGCCAGCAGCCGCTTCGGGCTGAACACCGGGGAGCTGTTTTTT

clone size: few
D gene: TRBD2
J gene: TRBJ2-3
V gene: TRBV3-1
CDR3 protein: CASSQENTSGRVAGTQYF
CDR3 DNA: TGTGCCAGCAGCCAAGAAAATACTAGCGGGAGGGTAGCGGGTACGCAGTATTTT

clone size: few
D gene: -
J gene: TRBJ2-3
V gene: TRBV20-1
CDR3 protein: CSARDIGEHLPSTDTQYF
CDR3 DNA: TGCAGTGCTAGAGATATTGGGGAACACCTTCCTAGCACAGATACGCAGTATTTT

clone size: few
D gene: TRBD2
J gene: TRBJ2-7
V gene: TRBV12-3/TRBV12-4
CDR3 protein: CASSFGTSGKDYEQYF
CDR3 DNA: TGTGCCAGCAGTTTCGGGACTAGCGGGAAGGACTACGAGCAGTACTTC

clone size: -
D gene: -
J gene: TRBJ1-1
V gene: TRBV7-8
CDR3 protein: CASSLVGPEAFF
CDR3 DNA: TGTGCCAGCAGCTTAGTGGGGCCTGAAGCTTTCTTT

clone size: few
D gene: TRBD2
J gene: TRBJ2-7
V gene: TRBV5-8
CDR3 protein: CASPPRGAHEQYF
CDR3 DNA: TGTGCCAGCCCGCCGCGGGGGGCCCACGAGCAGTACTTC

clone size: -
D gene: TRBD1
J gene: TRBJ1-1
V gene: TRBV19
CDR3 protein: CASARRGLTEAFF
CDR3 DNA: TGTGCCAGTGCACGAAGGGGGCTCACTGAAGCTTTCTTT

clone size: -
D gene: TRBD2
J gene: TRBJ2-3
V gene: TRBV7-2
CDR3 protein: CASSPKRAGGADTQYF
CDR3 DNA: TGTGCCAGCAGCCCTAAGAGAGCGGGAGGCGCAGATACGCAGTATTTT

clone size: -
D gene: -
J gene: TRBJ2-5
V gene: TRBV18
CDR3 protein: CASSRTGAGQETQYF
CDR3 DNA: TGTGCCAGCTCGCGGACCGGGGCCGGCCAAGAGACCCAGTACTTC

clone size: -
D gene: -
J gene: TRBJ2-2
V gene: TRBV5-5
CDR3 protein: CASSWGVGAANTGELFF
CDR3 DNA: TGTGCCAGCAGCTGGGGGGTCGGTGCCGCGAACACCGGGGAGCTGTTTTTT

clone size: -
D gene: -
J gene: TRBJ2-7
V gene: TRBV15
CDR3 protein: CATSPGSRAYEQYF
CDR3 DNA: TGTGCCACCAGCCCGGGGTCTCGGGCCTACGAGCAGTACTTC

clone size: -
D gene: -
J gene: TRBJ2-7
V gene: TRBV6-5
CDR3 protein: CASSYRAKQSYEQYF
CDR3 DNA: TGTGCCAGCAGTTACCGTGCAAAGCAATCCTACGAGCAGTACTTC

clone size: few
D gene: -
J gene: TRBJ2-7
V gene: TRBV14
CDR3 protein: CASRPRDAVFAEQYF
CDR3 DNA: TGTGCCAGCAGACCCAGGGACGCGGTCTTCGCCGAGCAGTACTTC

clone size: -
D gene: TRBD1
J gene: TRBJ1-4
V gene: TRBV20-1
CDR3 protein: CSARLPGTGYEKLFF
CDR3 DNA: TGCAGTGCTAGACTCCCCGGGACAGGGTATGAAAAACTGTTTTTT

clone size: few
D gene: -
J gene: TRBJ2-1
V gene: TRBV11-3
CDR3 protein: CASSSQGGSYNEQFF
CDR3 DNA: TGTGCCAGCAGCTCCCAGGGCGGGTCGTACAATGAGCAGTTCTTC

clone size: many
D gene: -
J gene: TRBJ1-1
V gene: TRBV7-2
CDR3 protein: CASSTRGEAFF
CDR3 DNA: TGTGCCAGCAGCACCCGGGGAGAAGCTTTCTTT